This TCR beta chain appears in the sequencing data of a study of CD8 T cells in ankylosing spondylitis. Using its own MiXCR run on the 5' RACE reads, TCRdb lists one record per CDR3 protein. The table shows 80,000 to 90,000 distinct CDR3 sequences, with 25% to 35% occurring only once. The V gene end was trimmed by 5 bases and the J gene end by 4 bases; junction bases not matched to a gene: 4. The CDR3 is made up of 13 amino acids. Germline V gives CDR1 SGHVS, CDR2 FQNEAQ. The chain couples TRBV7-8 to TRBJ2-5, with TRBD2 matching 7 bases. This receptor was taken from a male donor with ankylosing spondylitis or in good health (not recorded which). Sequencing was carried out using blood, either unsorted or a sorted T cell fraction (not recorded which). CDR3: CASSIKRGETQYF. In DNA, the CDR3 is TGTGCCAGCAGCATAAAGCGGGGAGAGACCCAGTACTTC. The whole variable domain, remainder taken from reference TRBV7-8 and TRBJ2-5, is GAGVSQSPRYKVAKRGQDVALRCDPISGHVSLFWYQQALGQGPEFLTYFQNEAQLDKSGLPSDRFFAERPEGSVSTLKIQRTQQEDSAVYLCASSIKRGETQYFGPGTRLLVL.